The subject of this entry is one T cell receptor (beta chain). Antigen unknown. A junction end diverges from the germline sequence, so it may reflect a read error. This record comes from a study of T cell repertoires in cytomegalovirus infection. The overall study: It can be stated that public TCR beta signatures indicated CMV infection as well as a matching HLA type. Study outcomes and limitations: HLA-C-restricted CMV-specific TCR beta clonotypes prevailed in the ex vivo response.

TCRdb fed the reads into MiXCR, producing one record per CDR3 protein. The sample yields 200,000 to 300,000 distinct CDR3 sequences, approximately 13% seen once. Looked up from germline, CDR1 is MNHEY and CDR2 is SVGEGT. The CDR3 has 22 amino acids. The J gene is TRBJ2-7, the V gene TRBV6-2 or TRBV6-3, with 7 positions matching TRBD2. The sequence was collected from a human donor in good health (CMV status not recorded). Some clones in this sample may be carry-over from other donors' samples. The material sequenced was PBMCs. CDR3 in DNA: TGTGCCAGCAGCTGGCAGCGACTAGCCGAAAGAAGATCCCCAGACCACTCCTTCGAGCAGTACTTC. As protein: CASSWQRLAERRSPDHSFEQYF.